A single sample gave rise to the 20 T cell receptor beta chains below, sequenced in a study of blood T cell repertoires in COVID-19. The assay was immunoSEQ multiplex PCR, and TCRdb's table has in-frame clones only and misses some. The table shows about 240,000 clones, with approximately 86% occurring only once. The sequencing input was peripheral blood. These receptors originate from a woman aged 70 to 79 with active or convalescent COVID-19.

The CDR3: CATSAGTGEGTEAFF. The DNA of the CDR3 is TGTGCCACCAGTGCCGGGACAGGGGAGGGCACTGAAGCTTTCTTT. The chain couples TRBV24-1 to TRBJ1-1; the match to TRBD1 covers 10 bases. V gave up 5 bases and J gave up 4 bases; unmatched junction bases: 6. CDR3 length: 15 residues. Germline V lookup: CDR1 KGHDR, CDR2 SFDVKD.

This chain links TRBV3-1 (or the pseudogene TRBV3-2) with TRBJ1-6; no clear D gene. Trimming took off 0 bases at V and 4 bases at J, with 7 bases between the two ends. Germline V lookup: CDR1 LGHDT, CDR2 YNNKEL (reference sequence). CDR3 length: 15 amino acids. The CDR3 nucleotides read TGTGCCAGCAGCCAAGATCGCCAGTATAATTCACCCCTCCACTTT. This gives the protein CASSQDRQYNSPLHF.

This clone was counted only a few times. The chain has TRBV5-1 and TRBJ2-2, with 9 bases matching TRBD1. Germline CDR1 is SGHRS and CDR2 is YFSETQ. The CDR3 is 16 residues long. Losses at the gene ends were 2 bases for V and 11 bases for J; bases not matched to a gene: 13. CDR3 coding DNA: TGCGCCAGCAGCTTTATCACCGGGACAGGGAGGGGTGAGCTGTTTTTT. Translation gives CASSFITGTGRGELFF.

The chain is built from TRBV12-3 or TRBV12-4 and TRBJ1-4; D ambiguous. This CDR3 comprises 11 residues. The V gene lost 3 bases and the J gene lost 9 bases, with 5 bases spanning the gap. The CDR3 reads CASSFGQKLFF. CDR3 in DNA: TGTGCCAGCAGTTTTGGCCAAAAACTGTTTTTT.

The gene calls are TRBV7-6 and TRBJ2-2; 7 nucleotides align to TRBD2. CDR3 length: 14 amino acids. With 3 bases clipped from V and 4 bases from J, the junction kept 2 bases outside the gene matches. Germline V gene sequence: CDR1 SGHVS, CDR2 FNYEAQ. This CDR3 is CASSFGGSTGELFF. In DNA, the CDR3 is TGTGCCAGCAGCTTCGGGGGGTCCACCGGGGAGCTGTTTTTT. Full variable domain (outside the CDR3, taken from reference TRBV7-6 and TRBJ2-2): GAGVSQSPRYKVTKRGQDVALRCDPISGHVSLYWYRQALGQGPEFLTYFNYEAQQDKSGLPNDRFSAERPEGSISTLTIQRTEQRDSAMYRCASSFGGSTGELFFGEGSRLTVL.

The chain uses TRBV7-2 and TRBJ2-6, with 7 nucleotides matching TRBD2. Germline lookup yields CDR1 SGHTA and CDR2 FQGNSA. This CDR3 has 17 residues. V was pared by 2 bases and J by 1 base, with 5 bases of the junction left unmatched. This CDR3 reads CASSLLGGGSGANVLTF. DNA of the CDR3: TGTGCCAGCAGCTTATTGGGGGGAGGGTCTGGGGCCAACGTCCTGACTTTC.

This chain joins TRBV9 and TRBJ1-1; tentative D call: TRBD1 (5 bases). Per the germline V gene, CDR1 is SGDLS and CDR2 is YYNGEE. The V and J ends lost 2 bases and 1 base respectively, with 9 bases between them. This CDR3 contains 14 residues. CDR3 sequence (DNA): TGTGCCAGCAGCGTTACAGGAAGGAACACTGAAGCTTTCTTT. Translating it yields CASSVTGRNTEAFF.

The chain couples TRBV5-6 to TRBJ2-7; D is perhaps TRBD2 (7 bases). V lost 4 bases to trimming and J lost 0 bases, with 17 bases between them. CDR1 is SGHDT, CDR2 YYEEEE, per germline. This CDR3 spans 16 amino acids. This CDR3 reads CASSPDGGGSSYEQYF. The CDR3 DNA reads TGTGCCAGCAGCCCGGACGGCGGGGGCAGCTCCTACGAGCAGTACTTC.

The chain couples TRBV6-5 to TRBJ1-5; TRBD1 might be the D (5 bases). The V end was cut by 7 bases, the J end by 3 bases, with 10 bases between. Per the germline V gene, CDR1 is MNHEY and CDR2 is SVGAGI. CDR3 size: 13 residues. DNA for the CDR3: TGTGCCAGCACAAGACAGCCCAATCAGCCCCAGCATTTT. Translation: CASTRQPNQPQHF.

V is TRBV3-1 (or the pseudogene TRBV3-2) and J is TRBJ1-5; 8 nucleotides agree with TRBD1. V shed 5 bases, J shed 10 bases, and the junction held 13 bases outside the gene matches. This CDR3 has 15 residues. Germline-derived CDR1 and CDR2 are LGHDT and YNNKEL (reference sequence). The CDR3 nucleotides read TGTGCCAGCAGCAGAGCCGACAGGGGATGGTCCCCCCAGCATTTT. Its translation: CASSRADRGWSPQHF.

The chain recombines TRBV4-3 with TRBJ1-6, with 9 bases lining up with TRBD1. The CDR3 length is 14 residues. CDR1 is LGHNA and CDR2 is YSLEER in the germline V gene. J lost 7 bases, V lost 5 bases, and 3 bases had no gene match. CDR3 amino acids: CASSGTGTNSPLHF. CDR3 coding DNA: TGCGCCAGCAGCGGGACAGGGACCAATTCACCCCTCCACTTT.

The rearrangement links TRBV27 to TRBJ1-6, with D unclear. V lost 3 bases, J lost 6 bases, and 3 bases lay in between. Germline lookup yields CDR1 MNHEY and CDR2 SMNVEV (reference sequence). The CDR3 runs to 12 residues. The CDR3 nucleotides are TGTGCCAGCAGTTTTAGTAATTCACCCCTCCACTTT. Amino acids: CASSFSNSPLHF.

This clone was counted once. This sequence joins TRBV19 and TRBJ2-1, with D perhaps TRBD1 (5 bases). CDR3 length: 17 residues. V was cut by 4 bases and J by 0 bases, with 16 bases left in between. From germline, CDR1 is LNHDA and CDR2 SQIVND (reference sequence). The CDR3 loop reads CASSTRSTESSYNEQFF. Written as DNA, the CDR3 is TGTGCCAGTAGTACCCGCTCGACAGAGAGCTCCTACAATGAGCAGTTCTTC.

Only one count was recorded for this clone. This chain connects TRBV6-5 to TRBJ1-2; a weak D match, TRBD1 (6 bases). Per germline, CDR1 MNHEY and CDR2 SVGAGI. V shed 4 bases and J shed 4 bases, with 10 bases lying between them. The CDR3 sequence is 13 residues long. CDR3 nucleotide sequence: TGTGCCAGCAGTTCGGGGGGGGCCTATGGCTACACCTTC. It yields the protein CASSSGGAYGYTF.

The chain employs TRBV4-3 and TRBJ1-6; D is uncertain. This CDR3 region has 17 residues. Trimming took 1 base from V and 4 from J, leaving 14 bases between them. In germline, CDR1 is LGHNA, CDR2 YSLEER. CDR3 in amino acids: CASSQAGYGEYNSPLHF. DNA of the CDR3: TGCGCCAGCAGCCAAGCGGGTTACGGTGAATATAATTCACCCCTCCACTTT.

The V call is TRBV9, the J call TRBJ2-3; the D gene is possibly TRBD2 (6 bases). Germline V gene lookup returns CDR1 SGDLS and CDR2 YYNGEE. V shed 2 bases and J shed 0 bases, with 10 bases lying between them. The CDR3 has 15 residues. The CDR3 DNA reads TGTGCCAGCAGCGTCAGGGCGGGAAGCACAGATACGCAGTATTTT. Its protein is CASSVRAGSTDTQYF.

V is TRBV11-3 and J is TRBJ2-1; 9 bases agree with TRBD2. Germline CDR1 reads SGHNT; CDR2 reads YENEEA. The CDR3 has 17 residues. V was clipped by 1 base and J by 7 bases; unmatched bases: 11. The DNA of the CDR3 is TGTGCCAGCAGCTTAGTTTTCAGCGGGGGGCGAGAGAATGAGCAGTTCTTC. It specifies CASSLVFSGGRENEQFF.

The chain couples TRBV20-1 to TRBJ1-5, with D tentatively TRBD1 (6 bases). Germline CDR1 reads DFQATT; CDR2 reads SNEGSKA (reference sequence). V lost 3 bases and J lost 4, with 13 bases in between. There are 14 residues in the CDR3. CDR3 DNA: TGCAGTGCTAGTTTACAGGGCCTTAATCAGCCCCAGCATTTT. This sequence encodes CSASLQGLNQPQHF.

The J gene is TRBJ1-1, the V gene TRBV18, with D maybe TRBD1 (6 bases). V lost 3 bases and J 3 bases, leaving 23 bases between the germline ends. Looked up from germline, CDR1 is KGHSH and CDR2 is LQKENI. This CDR3 region has 18 residues. The CDR3 bases are TGTGCCAGCTCACCTAGGAATAACTACAGGGTGACCGACACTGAAGCTTTCTTT. Protein product: CASSPRNNYRVTDTEAFF.

This clone was detected only a few times. V is TRBV7-2 and J is TRBJ1-6, with 9 bases that match TRBD1. V shed 6 bases, J shed 16 bases, and the junction held 16 bases outside the gene matches. The CDR3 runs 15 residues. Germline V gene sequence: CDR1 SGHTA, CDR2 FQGNSA. The CDR3 is CASRPTTGGGTPLHF. DNA for the CDR3: TGTGCCAGCAGGCCTACTACAGGGGGCGGAACGCCTCTCCACTTT.